This T cell receptor (beta chain) was identified during a study of OX40 agonist ivuxolimab in advanced cancers. At the level of the study: People in dose escalation had one of these cancers: hepatocellular carcinoma, melanoma, renal cell or head and neck cancer. Whole-study findings and limits: There were also nonresponders showing low normalized T-cell clonal expansion.

Produced via immunoSEQ multiplex PCR; TCRdb's table is partial and in-frame only. The table includes roughly 51,000 clones, about 88% detected once. Samples were taken at baseline and on day 1 of cycles 4 and 7. CDR1 SGHTA and CDR2 FQGTGA come from the germline V gene. The V gene lost 5 bases and the J gene lost 4 bases, with 9 bases spanning the gap. This CDR3 contains 13 residues. For this clone: What it recognizes is unknown.

The TCR originated in an adult with an advanced solid tumor such as melanoma, head and neck, liver or kidney cancer. The sample here was CD4+ or CD8+ T cells sorted from blood, taken in a trial of the OX40 agonist ivuxolimab. The chain combines TRBV7-3 with TRBJ2-1, with D tentatively TRBD1 (5 bases). Here the CDR3 reads CASSETEYNEQFF. The DNA of the CDR3 is TGTGCCAGCAGCGAGACAGAGTACAATGAGCAGTTCTTC.